Below, 24 T cell receptor beta chains from the same sample are listed, as sequenced in a study of PD-L1 blockade in urothelial cancer. Time point meaning: pretreatment peripheral blood. Measured with immunoSEQ multiplex PCR; TCRdb has only the in-frame clones, and not every one. The table shows approximately 70,000 clones, with 84% occurring only once. This specimen consisted of PBMCs, obtained around atezolizumab (anti-PD-L1) treatment. Receptors originate from a woman in her seventies with urothelial cancer.

The V call is TRBV5-1, the J call TRBJ1-1, with D maybe TRBD1 (6 bases). The CDR3 consists of 13 residues. CDR1 SGHRS and CDR2 YFSETQ come from the germline V gene. V lost 2 bases, J lost 7 bases, and 12 bases lay in between. The CDR3 region has the DNA TGCGCCAGCAGCTTAGGGGGGGTTGGTGAAGCTTTCTTT. Its translation: CASSLGGVGEAFF.

CDR3 loop: CASSLSRTGGGRDYGYTF. CDR3 nucleotide sequence: TGTGCCAGCAGCTTATCGAGGACAGGGGGCGGTCGGGACTATGGCTACACCTTC. The V and J genes are TRBV7-2 and TRBJ1-2; TRBD1 matches at 11 bases. The CDR3 has 18 residues. The V gene's germline CDR1 is SGHTA and CDR2 FQGNSA. The V segment lost 2 bases and the J segment 3 bases; nucleotides outside the gene matches: 11.

This clone was found once. V gene TRBV9 combines with J gene TRBJ1-3; D may be TRBD1 (6 bases). Trimming pared 4 bases from V and 0 bases from J, leaving 8 bases between. Per germline, CDR1 SGDLS and CDR2 YYNGEE. The CDR3 consists of 14 residues. As DNA, the CDR3 is TGTGCCAGCAGCTTACAGGGCTCTGGAAACACCATATATTTT. Translation: CASSLQGSGNTIYF.

The rearrangement links TRBV10-3 to TRBJ2-3; 10 bases align to TRBD1. V lost 6 bases, J lost 0 bases, and 3 bases stayed unmatched. Germline CDR1 reads ENHRY; CDR2 reads SYGVKD. The CDR3 is 15 amino acids. The CDR3 region has the DNA TGTGCCATCAGAAGACAGGGGGCTAGCACAGATACGCAGTATTTT. This gives the protein CAIRRQGASTDTQYF.

V and J are TRBV5-1 and TRBJ2-7; 8 bases match TRBD1. The CDR3 consists of 15 residues. The V and J ends lost 4 bases and 0 bases, in that order; junction bases with no gene match: 6. Germline V CDR1 and CDR2: SGHRS, YFSETQ. CDR3 residues: CASSPGQGGSYEQYF. In DNA form, the CDR3 reads TGCGCCAGCAGCCCCGGACAGGGAGGCTCCTACGAGCAGTACTTC.

This chain's CDR3 is CASSPRSGEVTEQYF. The CDR3 DNA sequence: TGTGCCAGCTCACCACGGTCTGGGGAGGTTACCGAGCAGTACTTC. The V and J genes are TRBV18 and TRBJ2-7; D is perhaps TRBD2 (6 bases). The CDR3 length is 15 residues. V lost 1 base and J 6 bases, leaving 16 bases between the germline ends. CDR1 and CDR2 from the germline V gene are KGHSH and LQKENI.

The rearrangement uses TRBV11-2 and TRBJ2-1; 7 nucleotides agree with TRBD1. This CDR3 is 15 amino acids long. Losses at the gene ends were 1 base for V and 7 bases for J; bases not matched to a gene: 7. Germline CDR1 reads SGHAT; CDR2 reads FQNNGV. The CDR3 DNA reads as TGTGCCAGCAGCTTAGGAGGGGGCCCTGCTAATGAGCAGTTCTTC. Translated, it gives CASSLGGGPANEQFF.

This clone was counted a single time. The chain is built from TRBV5-1 and TRBJ2-1; D is ambiguous. The CDR3 extends over 15 amino acids. The V gene lost 1 base and the J gene lost 0 bases, with 8 bases spanning the gap. Germline CDR1 reads SGHRS; CDR2 reads YFSETQ. CDR3 coding DNA: TGCGCCAGCAGCTTGCTACAGAGCTCCTACAATGAGCAGTTCTTC. Its protein product is CASSLLQSSYNEQFF.

This clone was seen many times. The V call is TRBV4-1, the J call TRBJ2-1; no reliable D call. V gave up 4 bases and J gave up 4 bases, with 5 bases separating them. The CDR3 spans 12 residues. The germline V gene has CDR1 MGHRA and CDR2 YSYEKL. The CDR3 nucleotides read TGCGCCAGCAGCCGCGATTACAATGAGCAGTTCTTC. It translates to CASSRDYNEQFF.

The rearrangement uses TRBV5-1 and TRBJ2-7; D might be TRBD1 (5 bases). The CDR3 sequence is 16 residues long. V lost 3 bases, J lost 2 bases, and 18 bases lay in between. The germline V gene has CDR1 SGHRS and CDR2 YFSETQ. The CDR3 DNA reads TGCGCCAGCAGCTCGACTGGGTCGGACAATCCCTACGAGCAGTACTTC. Translated: CASSSTGSDNPYEQYF.

J is TRBJ2-6 and V is TRBV6-1; D is unclear. Germline CDR1 reads MNHNS; CDR2 reads SASEGT. This CDR3 comprises 13 residues. V dropped 7 bases and J dropped 3 bases, with 7 bases sitting between them. CDR3 nucleotide sequence: TGTGCCAGCATGGTACTTGGGGCCAACGTCCTGACTTTC. Amino acid sequence: CASMVLGANVLTF.

This sequence joins TRBV6-1 and TRBJ2-1, with 7 bases that match TRBD1. V lost 4 bases to trimming and J lost 4 bases; unmatched junction nucleotides: 13. Germline loops: CDR1 MNHNS, CDR2 SASEGT. CDR3 size: 17 residues. The CDR3 sequence: CASSVYRGGDSYNEQFF. In DNA, the CDR3 is TGTGCCAGCAGTGTGTACAGGGGTGGGGATTCTTACAATGAGCAGTTCTTC.

The rearrangement joins TRBV5-4 to TRBJ1-6; the match to TRBD1 covers 8 bases. CDR1 is SGHNT and CDR2 is YYREEE in the germline V gene (reference sequence). This CDR3 is built from 17 residues. Unmatched junction bases numbered 7, after V lost 2 bases and J lost 3 bases. CDR3 sequence: CASSLGQGGFYNSPLHF. DNA for the CDR3: TGTGCCAGCAGCTTAGGACAGGGAGGCTTCTATAATTCACCCCTCCACTTT.

Written as DNA, the CDR3 is TGTGCCAGCAGCTACGGACTAGCACAAGAGACCCAGTACTTC. Translated, it gives CASSYGLAQETQYF. V usage is TRBV7-2 and J usage is TRBJ2-5; TRBD2 aligns across 8 bases. The V gene's germline CDR1 is SGHTA and CDR2 FQGNSA. The CDR3 has 14 residues. J gave up 2 bases and V 4 bases, and 3 bases lay outside the gene matches.

The chain links TRBV2 to TRBJ2-2; D call uncertain. This CDR3 spans 12 amino acids. From germline, CDR1 is SNHLY and CDR2 FYNNEI. The V and J ends lost 9 bases and 1 base respectively, with 6 bases between them. This chain's CDR3 is CASIRNTGELFF. CDR3 bases: TGTGCCAGTATCAGGAACACCGGGGAGCTGTTTTTT. Full variable domain (outside the CDR3, taken from reference TRBV2 and TRBJ2-2): EPEVTQTPSHQVTQMGQEVILRCVPISNHLYFYWYRQILGQKVEFLVSFYNNEISEKSEIFDDQFSVERPDGSNFTLKIRSTKLEDSAMYFCASIRNTGELFFGEGSRLTVL.

The chain links TRBV9 to TRBJ2-7; TRBD2 aligns across 11 bases. The CDR3 is 17 residues long. In germline, CDR1 is SGDLS, CDR2 YYNGEE. V was clipped by 0 bases and J by 3 bases; unmatched bases: 8. The CDR3, as DNA: TGTGCCAGCAGCGTAGTGAGACTAGCGGGGAAGGACTACGAGCAGTACTTC. It is translated as CASSVVRLAGKDYEQYF.

The V gene is TRBV6-1, the J gene TRBJ2-7; the D is unclear. CDR1 is MNHNS, CDR2 SASEGT, per germline. Trimming took off 7 bases at V and 5 bases at J, with 12 bases between the two ends. The CDR3 runs 12 residues. Written as DNA, the CDR3 is TGTGCCAGCAATGGATTAGAGGACGAGCAGTACTTC. Translating gives CASNGLEDEQYF.

The chain couples TRBV4-3 to TRBJ2-5; 10 bases are shared with TRBD2. The V gene end was trimmed by 1 base and the J gene end by 1 base; junction bases not matched to a gene: 3. Per the germline V gene, CDR1 is LGHNA and CDR2 is YSLEER. The CDR3 runs 16 residues. The CDR3 region is CASSQGLAGAQETQYF. The DNA of the CDR3 is TGCGCCAGCAGCCAAGGGCTAGCGGGGGCCCAAGAGACCCAGTACTTC.

The chain combines TRBV7-8 with TRBJ2-7, with D possibly being TRBD1 (5 bases). This CDR3 region has 13 residues. Germline-derived CDR1 and CDR2 are SGHVS and FQNEAQ. The V end was cut by 4 bases, the J end by 1 base, with 8 bases between. This chain's CDR3 is CASSSGLSYEQYF. CDR3 coding DNA: TGTGCCAGCAGCTCAGGGTTATCCTACGAGCAGTACTTC.

Notes on this clone: At one of its ends the junction is not consistent with the germline gene, which may arise from a read error. The chain combines TRBV6-1 with TRBJ2-4; tentatively, D is TRBD1 (6 bases). The CDR3 is 12 amino acids. Per the germline V gene, CDR1 is MNHNS and CDR2 is SASEGT. The CDR3 bases are TGTGCCAGCAGTGGGAACAGGGATTTGGTTGTCTTC. Its protein is CASSGNRDLVVF.

This chain uses TRBV18 with TRBJ1-5, with D perhaps TRBD1 (5 bases). The CDR3 has 14 amino acids. V lost 2 bases and J 6 bases, leaving 11 bases between the germline ends. Germline values: CDR1 KGHSH, CDR2 LQKENI. The CDR3 DNA sequence: TGTGCCAGCTCACCAGGAGGGGAGGTTCAGCCCCAGCATTTT. It specifies CASSPGGEVQPQHF.

This clone occurred once. CDR3 amino acids: CATSRDRVRRTEAFF. CDR3 DNA: TGTGCCACCAGCAGAGATCGGGTAAGGAGGACTGAAGCTTTCTTT. The V call is TRBV15, the J call TRBJ1-1, with D uncertain. Trimming stripped 0 bases from V and 5 bases from J, with 13 bases between. Germline V gene lookup returns CDR1 LNHNV and CDR2 YYDKDF (reference sequence). The CDR3 is 15 amino acids.

The chain is built from TRBV9 and TRBJ2-7; 9 bases line up with TRBD1. Losses at the gene ends were 0 bases for V and 5 bases for J; bases not matched to a gene: 6. The CDR3 extends over 15 amino acids. Germline lookup yields CDR1 SGDLS and CDR2 YYNGEE. DNA of the CDR3: TGTGCCAGCAGCGTAGGAGGGACAGGGCTCAACGAGCAGTACTTC. Its protein product is CASSVGGTGLNEQYF.

The chain is built from TRBV30 and TRBJ1-2; TRBD1 matches at 11 bases. This CDR3 region has 15 residues. Germline V gene data show CDR1 as GTSNPN and CDR2 as SVGIG (reference sequence). J gave up 0 bases and V 5 bases, and 5 bases lay outside the gene matches. CDR3 DNA sequence: TGTGCCTGGGGGACAGGGGGGGGGCCTAACTATGGCTACACCTTC. Amino acid sequence: CAWGTGGGPNYGYTF.